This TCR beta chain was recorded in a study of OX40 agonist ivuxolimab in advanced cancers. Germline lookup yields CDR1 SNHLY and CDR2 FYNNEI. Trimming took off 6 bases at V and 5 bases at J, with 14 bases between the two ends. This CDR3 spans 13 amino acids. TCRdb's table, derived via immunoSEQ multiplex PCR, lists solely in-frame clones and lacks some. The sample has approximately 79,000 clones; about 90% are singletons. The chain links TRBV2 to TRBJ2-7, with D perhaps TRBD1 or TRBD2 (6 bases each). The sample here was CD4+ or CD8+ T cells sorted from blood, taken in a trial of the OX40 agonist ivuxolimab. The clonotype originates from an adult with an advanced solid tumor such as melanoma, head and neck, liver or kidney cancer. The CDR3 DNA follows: TGTGCCAGCAGGACGGTTGGGGGGCACGAGCAGTACTTC. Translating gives CASRTVGGHEQYF.